Each of the 25 T cell receptor beta chains below was sequenced from the same sample in a study of CD8+ T cells in alopecia areata. Extracted RNA was reverse transcribed into cDNA, the sequencing template. Only in-frame clones appear in the TCRdb table, and some are missing; sequencing was by immunoSEQ multiplex PCR. The sample includes 140,000 to 150,000 clones, roughly 53% seen only once; the top ten take 5% to 7%. The starting material was CD4+ T cells sorted from blood, obtained at week 0. These receptors were collected from a human donor with alopecia areata.

The rearrangement uses TRBV11-1 and TRBJ2-7; 7 nucleotides align to TRBD1. Germline CDR1 is SGHAT and CDR2 is FQDESV (reference sequence). With 5 bases clipped from V and 0 bases from J, the junction kept 4 bases outside the gene matches. The CDR3 is 14 residues long. The DNA for the CDR3 is TGTGCCAGCAGCGTGGGACAGCACTCCTACGAGCAGTACTTC. Protein: CASSVGQHSYEQYF.

This clone showed up just a few times. Distinct nucleotide sequences in the sample also encode this CDR3. The chain employs TRBV29-1 and TRBJ2-7, with a weak D call TRBD1 (5 bases). Germline CDR1 reads SQVTM; CDR2 reads ANQGSEA. The V end lost 4 bases, the J end lost 1 base, and 5 bases lay between the germline ends. This CDR3 comprises 11 residues. The CDR3: CSVGQSYEQYF. CDR3 nucleotide sequence: TGCAGCGTTGGACAGTCCTACGAGCAGTACTTC.

This chain connects TRBV30 to TRBJ2-5; 13 positions match TRBD2. Germline loops: CDR1 GTSNPN, CDR2 SVGIG (reference sequence). The CDR3 consists of 16 residues. With V trimmed by 2 bases and J by 1 base, 4 bases remained unmatched. In nucleotides, the CDR3 is TGTGCCTGGAGTTTGGGACTAGCGGGGCCCCAAGAGACCCAGTACTTC. It yields the protein CAWSLGLAGPQETQYF.

V and J are TRBV11-2 and TRBJ2-1; D might be TRBD2 (5 bases). CDR3 length: 13 residues. V was pared by 3 bases and J by 5 bases, with 8 bases between. The germline V gene encodes CDR1 SGHAT and CDR2 FQNNGV. CDR3 residues: CASSFDGDNEQFF. The DNA of the CDR3 is TGTGCCAGCAGCTTCGACGGGGACAATGAGCAGTTCTTC.

This clone was observed a handful of times. V is TRBV2 and J is TRBJ2-7, with 8 bases identical to TRBD2. The V gene end was trimmed by 8 bases and the J gene end by 3 bases; junction bases not matched to a gene: 9. Germline V gene data show CDR1 as SNHLY and CDR2 as FYNNEI. This CDR3 comprises 14 residues. The CDR3 here is CASRGGSSFYEQYF. CDR3 nucleotides: TGTGCCAGCCGGGGGGGCAGTTCCTTCTACGAGCAGTACTTC.

The V and J genes are TRBV5-1 and TRBJ2-4, with D unclear. Germline V gives CDR1 SGHRS, CDR2 YFSETQ. The CDR3 covers 13 residues. The V and J ends lost 4 bases and 8 bases respectively, with 13 bases between them. The CDR3 DNA reads TGCGCCAGCAGCAACGGTCCTCGGGACATTCAGTACTTC. Encoded protein: CASSNGPRDIQYF.

This chain joins TRBV30 and TRBJ2-4; D not certain. Germline CDR1 GTSNPN, CDR2 SVGIG (reference sequence). The V gene lost 5 bases and the J gene lost 5 bases, with 10 bases spanning the gap. CDR3 length equals 12 residues. CDR3 nucleotide sequence: TGTGCCTGGGGGCAGCTTGAAAACATTCAGTACTTC. Encoded protein: CAWGQLENIQYF.

This clone was observed a few times. Within the sample, other DNA sequences also encode this same CDR3. The chain recombines TRBV29-1 with TRBJ1-2; TRBD1 matches 8 bases. CDR1 SQVTM and CDR2 ANQGSEA come from the germline V gene. The CDR3 contains 12 residues. Trimming at V came to 6 bases and at J to 3 bases, leaving 3 bases not matched to a gene. CDR3 DNA: TGCAGCGTGGGGGGACAGGACTATGGCTACACCTTC. It yields the protein CSVGGQDYGYTF.

The chain has TRBV15 and TRBJ1-5; TRBD1 agrees at 7 bases. The length of the CDR3 is 17 residues. Germline CDR1 is LNHNV and CDR2 is YYDKDF (reference sequence). The V and J ends lost 3 bases and 2 bases, in that order; junction bases with no gene match: 10. CDR3 sequence (DNA): TGTGCCACCAGCAGCGATTTGAGAGGGGGCCGCAATCAGCCCCAGCATTTT. Translated: CATSSDLRGGRNQPQHF.

V usage is TRBV5-4 and J usage is TRBJ1-1; no clear D. V dropped 0 bases and J dropped 0 bases, with 6 bases sitting between them. CDR1 is SGHNT, CDR2 YYREEE, per germline (reference sequence). This CDR3 has 14 amino acids. As DNA, the CDR3 is TGTGCCAGCAGCTTGGACAGCATGAACACTGAAGCTTTCTTT. Its protein is CASSLDSMNTEAFF. Full variable domain (remainder filled in from reference TRBV5-4 and TRBJ1-1): ETGVTQSPTHLIKTRGQQVTLRCSSQSGHNTVSWYQQALGQGPQFIFQYYREEENGRGNFPPRFSGLQFPNYSSELNVNALELDDSALYLCASSLDSMNTEAFFGQGTRLTVV.

The chain recombines TRBV18 with TRBJ2-3, with 9 bases matching TRBD2. After removal of 3 bases from V and 1 base from J, the junction contained 2 bases not matched to a gene. CDR1 KGHSH and CDR2 LQKENI come from the germline V gene. The CDR3 has 15 amino acids. In DNA form, the CDR3 reads TGTGCCAGCTCACCGCGGGAGGGTCGCACAGATACGCAGTATTTT. Protein: CASSPREGRTDTQYF.

As to this clone: The same CDR3 can be traced to other DNA sequences in this sample. This chain joins TRBV7-9 and TRBJ2-1; 7 bases line up with TRBD2. Germline V gene lookup returns CDR1 SEHNR and CDR2 FQNEAQ (reference sequence). The CDR3 is 15 residues long. The ends lost 5 bases at V and 0 bases at J; junction bases unmatched: 4. The CDR3 reads CASSPRGSSYNEQFF. The CDR3 DNA reads as TGTGCCAGCAGCCCGCGGGGGAGCTCCTACAATGAGCAGTTCTTC.

The genes are TRBV14 and TRBJ2-5; D gene ambiguous. The CDR3 covers 11 residues. Trimming stripped 2 bases from V and 6 bases from J, with 4 bases between. The germline CDR1 and CDR2 sequences are SGHDN and FVKESK. CDR3 amino acids: CASSQSQTQYF. DNA for the CDR3: TGTGCCAGCAGCCAAAGCCAGACCCAGTACTTC.

V usage is TRBV7-9 and J usage is TRBJ1-2; D might be TRBD1 (6 bases). Germline CDR1 is SEHNR and CDR2 is FQNEAQ (reference sequence). Trimming stripped 3 bases from V and 3 bases from J, with 11 bases between. The CDR3 is made up of 14 amino acids. The CDR3 nucleotides read TGTGCCAGCAGCTTCCGACAGGAAGACTATGGCTACACCTTC. It encodes CASSFRQEDYGYTF.

The chain recombines TRBV29-1 with TRBJ2-1; D may be TRBD1 or TRBD2 (6 bases each). Trimming removed 5 bases at V and 6 bases at J, with 17 bases between. Germline values: CDR1 SQVTM, CDR2 ANQGSEA. The CDR3 runs 14 residues. CDR3 loop: CSVKGGRQTNEQFF. In nucleotides, the CDR3 is TGCAGCGTTAAGGGGGGTAGGCAGACCAATGAGCAGTTCTTC.

This chain connects TRBV7-2 to TRBJ2-2; D is uncertain. This CDR3 has 13 amino acids. Germline V lookup: CDR1 SGHTA, CDR2 FQGNSA. Trimming stripped 4 bases from V and 5 bases from J, with 8 bases between. CDR3 sequence reads: CASSSRQTGELFF. CDR3 DNA: TGTGCCAGCAGCTCGAGACAAACCGGGGAGCTGTTTTTT.

The chain links TRBV11-3 to TRBJ2-1; D is perhaps TRBD2 (6 bases). In germline, CDR1 is SGHNT, CDR2 YENEEA. CDR3 size: 12 residues. V lost 5 bases and J 8 bases, leaving 10 bases between the germline ends. The CDR3 nucleotides read TGTGCCAGCAGCGCTACGGGGGATGAGCAGTTCTTC. Protein product: CASSATGDEQFF.

This rearrangement joins TRBV5-1 to TRBJ1-2; tentative D call: TRBD1 (5 bases). There are 14 residues in the CDR3. Germline CDR1 SGHRS, CDR2 YFSETQ. Trimming took 6 bases from V and 4 from J, leaving 16 bases between them. In DNA form, the CDR3 reads TGCGCCAGCACCGCCTCGGGGGACGGCTATGGCTACACCTTC. It encodes CASTASGDGYGYTF.

This chain connects TRBV6-5 to TRBJ1-2; TRBD1 aligns across 8 bases. The trim removed 0 bases at V and 7 bases at J, leaving 1 base unmatched. The CDR3 consists of 13 residues. The germline V gene encodes CDR1 MNHEY and CDR2 SVGAGI. Here the CDR3 reads CASSYSDRGGYTF. The CDR3 nucleotides read TGTGCCAGCAGTTACTCCGACAGGGGTGGCTACACCTTC.

As regards this clone: One junction end does not reproduce the germline sequence, and a read error may be involved. This chain joins TRBV7-7 and TRBJ2-5; maybe TRBD2 (6 bases). The CDR3 has 13 residues. The germline CDR1 and CDR2 sequences are SSHAT and FNYEAQ (reference sequence). CDR3 loop: CASSRDFQETQYF. Written as DNA, the CDR3 is TGTGCTAGCAGCCGGGACTTCCAAGAGACCCAGTACTTC.

The V call is TRBV4-2, the J call TRBJ1-2; 10 bases are shared with TRBD1. CDR3 size: 14 residues. The germline V gene has CDR1 LGHNA and CDR2 YNFKEQ. Trimming removed 5 bases from V and 8 bases from J; junction bases left unmatched: 8. The CDR3: CASSSRDRGNGYTF. The CDR3, as DNA: TGTGCCAGCAGCTCCCGGGACAGGGGAAACGGCTACACCTTC.

The chain links TRBV29-1 to TRBJ2-3, with D perhaps TRBD1 (5 bases). Trimming shortened V by 3 bases and J by 4 bases, and 14 bases separated the two germline ends. The CDR3 is made up of 14 amino acids. The germline CDR1 and CDR2 sequences are SQVTM and ANQGSEA. The CDR3: CSVDSRVTADTQYF. Here the CDR3 DNA reads TGCAGCGTTGACTCCAGGGTGACGGCAGATACGCAGTATTTT.

This chain connects TRBV7-3 to TRBJ1-1; D gene unclear. This CDR3 has 15 residues. V lost 4 bases and J lost 0, with 12 bases in between. Germline-derived CDR1 and CDR2 are SGHTA and FQGTGA. CDR3 residues: CASSSNSVMNTEAFF. The CDR3 DNA follows: TGTGCCAGCAGCTCTAATTCTGTGATGAACACTGAAGCTTTCTTT.

V usage is TRBV5-4 and J usage is TRBJ2-7, with no clear D. The germline CDR1 and CDR2 sequences are SGHNT and YYREEE (reference sequence). This CDR3 region has 13 residues. Deletions cut 0 bases from V and 5 bases from J, with 9 bases between. CDR3 amino acids: CASSLDTQNEQYF. Written as DNA, the CDR3 is TGTGCCAGCAGCTTGGATACCCAGAACGAGCAGTACTTC.

Details on this clone: Other DNA sequences in the sample encode the same CDR3. The CDR3 loop reads CASRQGSLSYNEQFF. CDR3 bases: TGTGCCAGCCGACAGGGGTCCTTATCCTACAATGAGCAGTTCTTC. This chain connects TRBV27 to TRBJ2-1; TRBD1 agrees at 8 bases. The CDR3 consists of 15 residues. Trimming cost V 8 bases and J 1 base; bases outside gene matches: 7. CDR1 and CDR2 from the germline V gene are MNHEY and SMNVEV (reference sequence).